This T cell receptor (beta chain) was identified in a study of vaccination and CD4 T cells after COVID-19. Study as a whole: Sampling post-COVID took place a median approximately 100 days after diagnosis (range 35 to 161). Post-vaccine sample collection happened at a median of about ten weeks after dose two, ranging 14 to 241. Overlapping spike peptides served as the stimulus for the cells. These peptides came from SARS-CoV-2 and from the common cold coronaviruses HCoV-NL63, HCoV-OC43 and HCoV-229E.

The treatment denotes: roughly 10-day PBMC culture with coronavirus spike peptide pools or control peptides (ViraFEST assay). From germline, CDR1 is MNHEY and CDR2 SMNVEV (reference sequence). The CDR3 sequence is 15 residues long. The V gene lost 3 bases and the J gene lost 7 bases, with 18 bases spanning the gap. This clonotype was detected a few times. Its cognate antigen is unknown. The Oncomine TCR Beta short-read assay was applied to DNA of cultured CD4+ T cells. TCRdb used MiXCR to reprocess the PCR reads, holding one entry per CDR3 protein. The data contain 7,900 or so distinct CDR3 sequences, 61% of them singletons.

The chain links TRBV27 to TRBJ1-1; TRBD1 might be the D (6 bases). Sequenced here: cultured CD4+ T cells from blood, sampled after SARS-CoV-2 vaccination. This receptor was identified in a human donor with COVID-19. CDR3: CASSFVGSGGIEAFF. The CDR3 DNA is TGTGCCAGCAGTTTTGTCGGCTCTGGGGGCATTGAAGCTTTCTTT.